These T cell receptor beta chains were read from a single sample in a study of blood T cell repertoires in COVID-19. Profiled with immunoSEQ multiplex PCR; TCRdb holds only in-frame clones, not every one. The sample has around 150,000 clones; approximately 80% are singletons. The sample consisted of peripheral blood. Source of these receptors: a woman older than 75 in a cohort sampled during active or convalescent COVID-19. Each CDR3 is given with its conserved first and last residue. The D gene is left open where the match is weak. Some rows have no size entry. The others give once, few or many, or a class for an expanded clone.

TRBV1	-	20	TRBJ2-5	once	CTSSQEIGRDSRGGEETQYF	TGCACCAGCAGCCAAGAAATTGGCCGGGACTCGCGGGGGGGGGAAGAGACCCAGTACTTC
TRBV24-1	TRBD1	19	TRBJ2-1	-	CATSDSSPGTGFEDNEQFF	TGTGCCACCAGTGATTCAAGTCCCGGGACAGGGTTCGAGGACAATGAGCAGTTCTTC
TRBV28	TRBD1	16	TRBJ1-6	-	CASSLVSGGPNSPLHF	TGTGCCAGCAGTTTAGTCTCAGGGGGCCCCAATTCACCCCTCCACTTT
TRBV7-8	TRBD1	13	TRBJ2-1	few	CASSLTGYNEQFF	TGTGCCAGCAGCTTGACAGGGTACAATGAGCAGTTCTTC
TRBV7-6	-	13	TRBJ2-1	-	CASSLVPGERKFF	TGTGCCAGCAGCTTAGTTCCCGGGGAAAGGAAGTTCTTC
TRBV28	-	13	TRBJ1-2	-	CASSLPGFDGYTF	TGTGCCAGCAGTTTACCAGGGTTTGATGGCTACACCTTC
TRBV6-5	TRBD2	15	TRBJ2-3	-	CASRLAGDLTDTQYF	TGTGCCAGCAGATTAGCGGGGGACCTCACAGATACGCAGTATTTT
TRBV5-4	TRBD1	16	TRBJ2-1	-	CASSLGQGVPYNEQFF	TGTGCCAGCAGCTTGGGGCAGGGGGTCCCCTACAATGAGCAGTTCTTC
TRBV10-3	-	14	TRBJ1-6	-	CAISESKGNSPLHF	TGTGCCATCAGTGAGTCGAAGGGGAATTCACCCCTCCACTTT
TRBV6-5	TRBD1	15	TRBJ1-2	-	CASTPVRTGASGYTF	TGTGCCAGCACCCCTGTGAGGACAGGGGCGAGCGGCTACACCTTC
TRBV12-3/TRBV12-4	-	13	TRBJ2-5	-	CASSLVREETQYF	TGTGCCAGCAGTTTAGTTCGCGAAGAGACCCAGTACTTC
TRBV6-2/TRBV6-3	-	15	TRBJ1-2	-	CASSDHFGFDYGYTF	TGTGCCAGCAGTGACCATTTCGGGTTTGACTATGGCTACACCTTC
TRBV28	TRBD1	13	TRBJ1-1	-	CASRTGLGTEAFF	TGTGCCAGCAGGACAGGGCTAGGCACTGAAGCTTTCTTT
TRBV5-8	TRBD2	16	TRBJ2-5	-	CASSPGSLAGGETQYF	TGTGCCAGCAGCCCCGGCTCTTTAGCGGGGGGTGAGACCCAGTACTTC
TRBV18	-	14	TRBJ2-1	-	CASSPGGTYNEQFF	TGTGCCAGCTCACCAGGGGGCACCTACAATGAGCAGTTCTTC
TRBV5-6	-	18	TRBJ1-4	-	CASTHIRGGLKGNEKLFF	TGTGCCAGCACTCACATCCGGGGGGGCCTCAAGGGGAATGAAAAACTGTTTTTT
TRBV19	-	16	TRBJ2-5	-	CASSIRGSRAPETQYF	TGTGCCAGTAGTATACGGGGAAGCCGAGCCCCGGAGACCCAGTACTTC
TRBV29-1	TRBD1	12	TRBJ2-1	-	CSVGQGYNEQFF	TGCAGCGTTGGACAGGGCTACAATGAGCAGTTCTTC
TRBV9	TRBD1	15	TRBJ2-1	-	CASSLHQGARGEQFF	TGTGCCAGCAGCCTCCACCAGGGGGCGAGGGGTGAGCAGTTCTTC
TRBV5-1	TRBD2	15	TRBJ2-3	-	CASTFSGASTDTQYF	TGCGCCAGCACCTTTAGCGGGGCGAGCACAGATACGCAGTATTTT
TRBV28	TRBD2	15	TRBJ2-5	-	CASTSGGAGRETQYF	TGTGCCAGCACCTCCGGGGGGGCGGGTAGAGAGACCCAGTACTTC
TRBV2	-	13	TRBJ1-6	-	CASTGFYNSPLHF	TGTGCCAGCACAGGGTTCTATAATTCACCCCTCCACTTT
TRBV7-9	TRBD2	16	TRBJ2-3	-	CASSLGAGGSTDTQYF	TGTGCCAGCAGCTTAGGCGCGGGGGGGAGCACAGATACGCAGTATTTT
TRBV7-2	TRBD2	14	TRBJ2-3	-	CASSSSGGADTQYF	TGTGCCAGCAGCTCTAGCGGGGGGGCCGATACGCAGTATTTT
TRBV12-3/TRBV12-4	TRBD1	13	TRBJ2-3	-	CASRLLQGDTQYF	TGTGCCAGCAGACTCTTACAGGGGGATACGCAGTATTTT
TRBV6-5	-	13	TRBJ1-2	-	CASSYSPDYGYTF	TGTGCCAGCAGTTACTCCCCCGACTATGGCTACACCTTC
TRBV7-3	-	14	TRBJ2-3	-	CASSWRGPTDTQYF	TGTGCCAGCAGCTGGCGGGGCCCCACAGATACGCAGTATTTT
TRBV11-2	-	15	TRBJ2-3	-	CASSPGVAGANTQYF	TGTGCCAGCAGCCCCGGGGTAGCCGGCGCTAATACGCAGTATTTT
TRBV29-1	-	13	TRBJ2-5	-	CSVARDRQETQYF	TGCAGCGTTGCGAGGGATAGACAAGAGACCCAGTACTTC